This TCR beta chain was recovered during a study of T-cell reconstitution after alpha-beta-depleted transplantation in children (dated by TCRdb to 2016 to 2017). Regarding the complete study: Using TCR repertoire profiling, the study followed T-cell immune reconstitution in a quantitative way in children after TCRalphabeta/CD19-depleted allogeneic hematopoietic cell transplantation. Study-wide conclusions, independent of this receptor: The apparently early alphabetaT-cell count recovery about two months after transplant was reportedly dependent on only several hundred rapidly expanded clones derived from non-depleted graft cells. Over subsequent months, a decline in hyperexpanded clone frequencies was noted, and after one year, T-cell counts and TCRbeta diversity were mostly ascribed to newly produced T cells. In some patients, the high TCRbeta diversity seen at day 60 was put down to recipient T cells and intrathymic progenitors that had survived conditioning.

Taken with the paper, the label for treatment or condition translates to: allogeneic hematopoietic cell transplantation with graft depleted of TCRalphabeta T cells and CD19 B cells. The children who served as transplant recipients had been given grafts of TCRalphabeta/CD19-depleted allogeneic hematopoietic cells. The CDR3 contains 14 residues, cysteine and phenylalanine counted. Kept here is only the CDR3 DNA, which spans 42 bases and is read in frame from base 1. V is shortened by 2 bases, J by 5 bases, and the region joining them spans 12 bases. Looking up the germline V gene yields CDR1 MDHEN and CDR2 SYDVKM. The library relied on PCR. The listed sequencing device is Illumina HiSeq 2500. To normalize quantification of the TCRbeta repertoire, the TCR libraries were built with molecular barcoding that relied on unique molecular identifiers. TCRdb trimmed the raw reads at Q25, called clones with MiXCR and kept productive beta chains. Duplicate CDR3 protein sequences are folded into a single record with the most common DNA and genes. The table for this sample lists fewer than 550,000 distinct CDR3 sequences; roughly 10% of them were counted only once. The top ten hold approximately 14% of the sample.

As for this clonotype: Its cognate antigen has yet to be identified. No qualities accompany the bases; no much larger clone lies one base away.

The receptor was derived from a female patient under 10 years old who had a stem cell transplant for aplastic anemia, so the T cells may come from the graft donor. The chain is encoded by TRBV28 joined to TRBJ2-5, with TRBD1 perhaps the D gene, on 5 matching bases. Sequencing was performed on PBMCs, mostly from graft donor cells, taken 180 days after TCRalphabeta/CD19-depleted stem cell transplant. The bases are TGTGCCAGCAGTTTAGGGGCCAGGGTGGAGACCCAGTACTTC. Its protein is CASSLGARVETQYF.